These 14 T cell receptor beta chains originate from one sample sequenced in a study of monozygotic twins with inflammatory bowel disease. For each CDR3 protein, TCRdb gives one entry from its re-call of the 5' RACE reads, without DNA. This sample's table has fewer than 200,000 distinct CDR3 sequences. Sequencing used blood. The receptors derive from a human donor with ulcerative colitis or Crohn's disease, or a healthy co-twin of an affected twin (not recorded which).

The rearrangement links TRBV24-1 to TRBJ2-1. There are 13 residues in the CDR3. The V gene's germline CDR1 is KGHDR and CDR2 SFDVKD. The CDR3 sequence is CATSWGVPNEQFF.

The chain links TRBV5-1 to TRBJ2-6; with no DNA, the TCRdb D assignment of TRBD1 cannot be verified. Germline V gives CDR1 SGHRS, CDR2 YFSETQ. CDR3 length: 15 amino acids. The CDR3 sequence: CASSFSGAGANVLTF.

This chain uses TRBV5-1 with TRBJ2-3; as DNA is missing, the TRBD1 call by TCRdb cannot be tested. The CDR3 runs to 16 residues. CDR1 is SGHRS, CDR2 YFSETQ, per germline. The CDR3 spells CASSLAMGTYTDTQYF.

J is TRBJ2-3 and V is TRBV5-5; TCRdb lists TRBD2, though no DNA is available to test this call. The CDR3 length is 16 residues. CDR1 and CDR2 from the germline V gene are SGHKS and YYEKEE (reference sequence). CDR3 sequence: CASSARLAGGTDTQYF.

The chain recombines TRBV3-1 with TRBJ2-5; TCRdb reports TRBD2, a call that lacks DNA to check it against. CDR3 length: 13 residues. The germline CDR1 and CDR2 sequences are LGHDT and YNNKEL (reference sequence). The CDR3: CASTPLAEETQYF.

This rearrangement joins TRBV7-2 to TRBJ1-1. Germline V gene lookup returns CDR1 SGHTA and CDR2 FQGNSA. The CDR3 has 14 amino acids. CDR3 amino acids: CASSFLQLGTEAFF.

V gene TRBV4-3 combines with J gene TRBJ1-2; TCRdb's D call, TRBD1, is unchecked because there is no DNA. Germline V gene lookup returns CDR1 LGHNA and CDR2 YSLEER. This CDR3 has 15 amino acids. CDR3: CASSQDSGGPSGYTF.

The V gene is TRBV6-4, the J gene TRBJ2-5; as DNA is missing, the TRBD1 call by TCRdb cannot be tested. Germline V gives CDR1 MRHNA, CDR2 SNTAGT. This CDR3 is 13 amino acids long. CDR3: CASRDRGQETQYF.

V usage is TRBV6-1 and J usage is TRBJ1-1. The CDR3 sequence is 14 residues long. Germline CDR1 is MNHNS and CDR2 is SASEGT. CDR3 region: CASMREIMNTEAFF.

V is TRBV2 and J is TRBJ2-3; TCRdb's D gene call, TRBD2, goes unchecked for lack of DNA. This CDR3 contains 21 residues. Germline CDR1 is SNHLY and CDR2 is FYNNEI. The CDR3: CASSEWTGPSSGRAITDTQYF.

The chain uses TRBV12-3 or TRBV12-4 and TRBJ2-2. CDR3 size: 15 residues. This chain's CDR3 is CASSVSGRFNGELFF.

CDR3: CASLGPDTGELFF. The rearrangement links TRBV12-3 or TRBV12-4 to TRBJ2-2; no DNA is available, so the TRBD1 call from TCRdb remains unchecked. The CDR3 is 13 residues long.

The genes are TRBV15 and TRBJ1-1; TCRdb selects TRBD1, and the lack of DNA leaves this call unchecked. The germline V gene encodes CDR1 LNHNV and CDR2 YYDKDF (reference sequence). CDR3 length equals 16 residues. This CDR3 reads CATSSSGQGAYTEAFF.

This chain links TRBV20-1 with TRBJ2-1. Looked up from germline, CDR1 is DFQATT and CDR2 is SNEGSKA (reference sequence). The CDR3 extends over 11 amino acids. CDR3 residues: CSARFRDEQFF.